These 23 T cell receptor beta chains were all obtained from the same sample, sequenced in a study of liver allograft versus peripheral blood T cells. Study details: Repertoires from peripheral blood of liver transplant recipients were compared with those inside their transplanted livers.

A single record per CDR3 protein comes from TCRdb applying MiXCR to the reads. Of around 12,000 distinct CDR3 sequences in the sample, about a fifth were seen once. Source of these receptors: a human patient who had a liver transplant. The T cells may partly be graft donor cells.

In the case of this clonotype: A much larger clone lies a single base off, so this may be a read error. The rearrangement uses TRBV28 and TRBJ1-2, with TRBD1 as a possible D gene (6 bases). Trimming removed 11 bases at V and 14 bases at J, with 30 bases between. The germline CDR1 and CDR2 sequences are MDHEN and SYDVKM. The CDR3 length is 14 residues. The CDR3 sequence: CAGTSSPGHRPLTF. DNA for the CDR3: TGTGCCGGCACCTCTTCCCCGGGACACCGCCCGCTTACCTTC.

This clonotype appeared many times. The chain couples TRBV30 to TRBJ1-2; no clear D. The CDR3 is 14 amino acids. V lost 4 bases, J lost 4 bases, and 16 bases lay in between. The germline CDR1 and CDR2 sequences are GTSNPN and SVGIG (reference sequence). The CDR3 reads CAWTPPLPVYGYTF. The CDR3 region has the DNA TGTGCCTGGACCCCCCCCCTACCGGTCTATGGCTACACCTTC.

This clonotype was seen at least ten times. V and J are TRBV6-6 and TRBJ2-7, with TRBD2 matching over 14 bases. Trimming at V came to 7 bases and at J to 4 bases, leaving 9 bases not matched to a gene. The CDR3 runs to 16 residues. CDR1 is MNHNY and CDR2 is SVGAGI in the germline V gene (reference sequence). CDR3 protein: CASTEGTSGSGYEQYF. The CDR3 DNA is TGTGCCAGCACCGAAGGGACTAGCGGGAGCGGGTACGAGCAGTACTTC.

This clonotype was seen repeatedly, ten times or more. The V and J genes are TRBV7-9 and TRBJ2-2; 9 bases match TRBD2. CDR3 size: 14 residues. Germline-derived CDR1 and CDR2 are SEHNR and FQNEAQ (reference sequence). J lost 7 bases, V lost 4 bases, and 4 bases had no gene match. Here the CDR3 reads CASSSRTSDGELFF. CDR3 bases: TGTGCCAGCAGCTCACGGACTAGCGACGGGGAGCTGTTTTTT.

This clonotype is medium-sized. This chain joins TRBV15 and TRBJ2-7; 9 bases map to TRBD2. Germline V CDR1 and CDR2: LNHNV, YYDKDF (reference sequence). The CDR3 is 14 amino acids. V shed 5 bases and J 2 bases; nucleotides not matched to a gene: 4. The CDR3 region is CATSVAGATYEQYF. CDR3 bases: TGTGCCACCAGCGTAGCGGGGGCAACCTACGAGCAGTACTTC.

There are many counts of this clonotype. The rearrangement links TRBV28 to TRBJ1-2, with D uncertain. CDR1 MDHEN and CDR2 SYDVKM come from the germline V gene. V was shortened by 6 bases and J by 4 bases, with 12 bases between the two germline ends. There are 13 residues in the CDR3. The CDR3 nucleotides are TGTGCCAGCAGCCCCATAGCTTCCTATGGCTACACCTTC. It is translated as CASSPIASYGYTF.

Notes on this clonotype: A much larger clone differs from this one at a single base, so this may be a read error. J is TRBJ2-7 and V is TRBV7-2; TRBD2 aligns across 8 bases. Germline CDR1 reads SGHTA; CDR2 reads FQGNSA. The CDR3 has 16 amino acids. The junction had 14 bases not matched to a gene; V was cut back by 7 bases and J by 3 bases. CDR3 in DNA: TGTGCCAGCAACTTCCTCAAGGGACTAGTATTCTACGAGCAGTACTTC. This translates into CASNFLKGLVFYEQYF.

The chain combines TRBV7-2 with TRBJ2-7, with D unresolved. Trimming left V 5 bases short and J 2 bases short, with 7 bases between. There are 12 residues in the CDR3. The V gene's germline CDR1 is SGHTA and CDR2 FQGNSA. CDR3 residues: CASSPEPYEQYF. CDR3 coding DNA: TGTGCCAGCAGCCCGGAACCCTACGAGCAGTACTTC.

Concerning this clonotype itself: A much larger clone sits a single nucleotide away, making a read error possible. The chain recombines TRBV6-1 with TRBJ1-5, with D unresolved. The germline V and J ends were trimmed by 5 bases and 7 bases, with 9 bases remaining between them. There are 12 residues in the CDR3. The V gene's germline CDR1 is MNHNS and CDR2 SASEGT. CDR3 residues: CASSRLKQPQHF. The CDR3 coding sequence is TGTGCCAGCAGTCGACTGAAACAGCCCCAGCATTTT.

This clonotype is judged medium-sized (0.01 to 0.1%). The rearrangement joins TRBV29-1 to TRBJ2-2, with 8 nucleotides matching TRBD2. The CDR3 totals 14 residues. Trimming took 5 bases from V and 2 from J; bases not matched to a gene: 4. Germline V gene sequence: CDR1 SQVTM, CDR2 ANQGSEA. CDR3 in amino acids: CSVHSGTNTGELFF. In nucleotides, the CDR3 is TGCAGCGTTCATAGCGGGACTAACACCGGGGAGCTGTTTTTT.

The rearrangement uses TRBV14 and TRBJ2-5; D gene unclear. Germline V gene sequence: CDR1 SGHDN, CDR2 FVKESK. With 1 base removed from V and 5 bases from J, the gap between germline ends came to 5 bases. CDR3 length: 12 amino acids. The CDR3 DNA sequence: TGTGCCAGCAGCCAAGCTTGGGAGACCCAGTACTTC. It is translated as CASSQAWETQYF.

There are a few counts of this clonotype. The chain recombines TRBV12-5 with TRBJ2-2; D remains unclear. Trimming took 1 base from V and 4 from J, leaving 7 bases between them. The CDR3 runs to 14 residues. Germline CDR1 LGHNT, CDR2 FRNRAP. CDR3 sequence: CASGLDTGTGELFF. The CDR3 nucleotides read TGTGCTAGTGGTTTGGATACTGGCACCGGGGAGCTGTTTTTT.

This clonotype rates as medium-sized (0.01 to 0.1%). The V and J genes are TRBV10-3 and TRBJ2-3; TRBD1 might be the D (5 bases). The CDR3 runs 16 residues. The V end was cut by 4 bases, the J end by 2 bases, with 16 bases between. Looked up from germline, CDR1 is ENHRY and CDR2 is SYGVKD. The CDR3 nucleotides read TGTGCCATCAGTGGTTCATTACCGACAGTCACAGATACGCAGTATTTT. The encoded protein is CAISGSLPTVTDTQYF.

The genes are TRBV10-1 and TRBJ2-1; D remains unclear. This CDR3 has 10 residues. V was trimmed by 9 bases and J by 15 bases, leaving 15 bases between them. The germline V gene encodes CDR1 WNHNN and CDR2 SYGVQD (reference sequence). CDR3 loop: CARVFIIPFF. CDR3 nucleotides: TGCGCCAGGGTCTTTATTATTCCGTTCTTC.

This sequence joins TRBV3-1 and TRBJ1-5; tentatively, D is TRBD1 (5 bases). The CDR3 consists of 14 residues. V lost 1 base and J lost 9, with 13 bases in between. In germline, CDR1 is LGHDT, CDR2 YNNKEL (reference sequence). The CDR3 spells CASSQGVGGGPQHF. CDR3 nucleotides: TGTGCCAGCAGCCAAGGCGTTGGTGGGGGGCCCCAGCATTTT.

About this clonotype itself: With a much larger clone just one base away, this may be a read error. The chain carries TRBV28 and TRBJ1-6, with D possibly TRBD1 on 5 matching bases. CDR1 and CDR2 (germline): MDHEN, SYDVKM. The CDR3 loop spans 15 amino acids. This CDR3 reads CAGRSGSSYNLPLHF. In nucleotides, the CDR3 is TGTGCCGGCCGCTCAGGGAGCTCCTATAATTTACCCCTCCACTTT.

In its sample, this clonotype ranks as medium-sized. The gene calls are TRBV10-3 and TRBJ1-5; D not resolved. This CDR3 has 15 amino acids. Germline V gene lookup returns CDR1 ENHRY and CDR2 SYGVKD. The V and J ends lost 4 bases and 4 bases respectively, with 14 bases between them. CDR3 nucleotides: TGTGCCATCAGTGCTTTTGGACGGGAAAATCAGCCCCAGCATTTT. Its protein product is CAISAFGRENQPQHF.

This clonotype is medium-sized. The V and J genes are TRBV18 and TRBJ2-7; D may correspond to TRBD1 or TRBD2 (5 bases each). Germline values: CDR1 KGHSH, CDR2 LQKENI. The length of the CDR3 is 13 residues. V lost 2 bases, J lost 3 bases, and 8 bases lay in between. For the CDR3, the DNA is TGTGCCAGCTCACCAGGGACCTACTACGAGCAGTACTTC. It specifies CASSPGTYYEQYF.

A few counts support this clonotype. This rearrangement joins TRBV18 to TRBJ2-3; D not certain. Between the trimmed V and J ends, which lost 6 bases and 1 base, there was a span of 14 bases. The CDR3 is 15 amino acids. CDR1 and CDR2 from the germline V gene are KGHSH and LQKENI. Here the CDR3 reads CASSTNRQGTDTQYF. In nucleotides, the CDR3 is TGTGCCAGCTCCACCAATCGGCAGGGCACAGATACGCAGTATTTT.

The rearrangement links TRBV28 to TRBJ1-1; unclear D gene. The CDR3 spans 13 residues. Germline CDR1 and CDR2: MDHEN and SYDVKM. V gave up 5 bases and J gave up 11 bases, with 18 bases separating them. The CDR3 is CASSPQAWTLAFF. DNA of the CDR3: TGTGCCAGCAGTCCACAAGCGTGGACCCTCGCTTTCTTT.

This clonotype was counted a single time. A read error is possible here, since a much larger clone lies one base away. The chain has TRBV28 and TRBJ2-1, with 8 bases identical to TRBD2. The CDR3 sequence is 14 residues long. Trimming removed 5 bases from V and 8 bases from J; junction bases left unmatched: 8. In germline, CDR1 is MDHEN, CDR2 SYDVKM. CDR3 sequence reads: CASSTGRAMDEQFF. In DNA, the CDR3 is TGTGCCAGCAGTACCGGGAGGGCCATGGATGAGCAGTTCTTC.

This clonotype was seen at least ten times. This chain joins TRBV5-6 and TRBJ1-6; D is uncertain. CDR1 and CDR2 (germline): SGHDT, YYEEEE. Trimming cost V 0 bases and J 8 bases, with 12 bases left between them. The CDR3 contains 15 residues. The CDR3 here is CASSLEGRSDSPLHF. The CDR3, as DNA: TGTGCCAGCAGCTTGGAGGGCAGGTCGGATTCACCCCTCCACTTT.

J is TRBJ2-1 and V is TRBV11-3; TRBD2 might be the D (5 bases). Trimming took 5 bases from V and 7 from J, leaving 15 bases between them. The CDR3 runs to 14 residues. Germline loops: CDR1 SGHNT, CDR2 YENEEA. The DNA for the CDR3 is TGTGCCAGCAGCCCAAGCATTCGGGGTAATGAGCAGTTCTTC. It codes for CASSPSIRGNEQFF. The whole variable domain, remainder taken from reference TRBV11-3 and TRBJ2-1, is EAGVVQSPRYKIIEKKQPVAFWCNPISGHNTLYWYLQNLGQGPELLIRYENEEAVDDSQLPKDRFSAERLKGVDSTLKIQPAELGDSAVYLCASSPSIRGNEQFFGPGTRLTVL.